This entry features one T cell receptor beta chain sequence. Its antigen is currently unknown. These data originate in a study of T-cell reconstitution after alpha-beta-depleted transplantation in children. General study results and limits: The main origin of T-cell counts and diversity one year after transplant was newly produced T cells.

The CDR3 extends over 16 amino acids. Germline V lookup: CDR1 SGHTA, CDR2 FQGNSA. Losses at the gene ends were 5 bases for V and 1 base for J; bases not matched to a gene: 7. Unique molecular identifiers were incorporated during preparation of the TCRbeta library. TCRdb used MiXCR to reprocess the PCR reads, holding one entry per CDR3 protein. The sample includes 800,000 to 1,000,000 distinct CDR3 sequences, about 26% seen only once; the top ten take around 30%. The TCR originated in a boy younger than two who had a stem cell transplant for SCID, so the T cells may come from the graft donor. The chain couples TRBV7-2 to TRBJ2-5, with 10 bases that match TRBD2. The sample was PBMCs, mostly from graft donor cells, taken 360 days after TCRalphabeta/CD19-depleted stem cell transplant. CDR3 coding DNA: TGTGCCAGCAGCGCGGGACTAGCGAGCCCCCAAGAGACCCAGTACTTC. Its protein product is CASSAGLASPQETQYF. Filled out from reference TRBV7-2 and TRBJ2-5, the complete variable domain reads GAGVSQSPSNKVTEKGKDVELRCDPISGHTALYWYRQSLGQGLEFLIYFQGNSAPDKSGLPSDRFSAERTGGSVSTLTIQRTQQEDSAVYLCASSAGLASPQETQYFGPGTRLLVL.